These 8 T cell receptor beta chains share one sample of origin, sequenced in a study of CD8 T cells in ankylosing spondylitis. Study-wide points: Seemingly characteristic of ankylosing spondylitis blood was a TCR beta motif consisting of under ten highly homologous variants.

MiXCR was run by TCRdb on the 5' RACE reads, yielding one entry per CDR3 protein. The table lists approximately 440,000 distinct CDR3 sequences, more than 15% of them singletons. No antigen is known for these receptors. Specimen: blood, either unsorted or a sorted T cell fraction (not recorded which). These receptors originate from a male donor with ankylosing spondylitis.

This clonotype came up many times. The chain's CDR3 is CATSGPTNTEAFF. The CDR3 bases are TGTGCCACCTCGGGACCTACGAACACTGAAGCTTTCTTT. The chain carries TRBV10-3 and TRBJ1-1; possible D gene TRBD1, 5 bases. Germline V gives CDR1 ENHRY, CDR2 SYGVKD. The CDR3 runs 13 residues. Trimming stripped 10 bases from V and 1 base from J, with 13 bases between.

In its sample, this clonotype was seen a few times. The V call is TRBV29-1, the J call TRBJ2-1; D is possibly TRBD1 (6 bases). Germline V lookup: CDR1 SQVTM, CDR2 ANQGSEA. Trimming stripped 6 bases from V and 12 bases from J, with 15 bases between. The CDR3 loop spans 11 amino acids. The CDR3: CSVGALTWQFF. The CDR3 DNA is TGCAGCGTGGGGGCCCTCACGTGGCAGTTCTTC.

This clonotype has just a few counts. The chain combines TRBV20-1 with TRBJ1-1, with no clear D. The length of the CDR3 is 14 residues. V gave up 0 bases and J gave up 2 bases, with 10 bases separating them. CDR1 is DFQATT, CDR2 SNEGSKA, per germline (reference sequence). The CDR3 bases are TGCAGTGCTAGAGAGGGAGGGAGAAACACTGAAGCTTTCTTT. It specifies CSAREGGRNTEAFF.

This clonotype was seen a few times. J is TRBJ2-5 and V is TRBV18; 8 bases agree with TRBD1. The CDR3 covers 17 residues. Looked up from germline, CDR1 is KGHSH and CDR2 is LQKENI. Trimming at V came to 4 bases and at J to 0 bases, leaving 10 bases not matched to a gene. This CDR3 is CASSHSAGTGYQETQYF. The CDR3 nucleotides read TGTGCCAGCTCACACAGCGCCGGGACAGGATACCAAGAGACCCAGTACTTC.

The chain combines TRBV11-1 with TRBJ2-1; TRBD2 matches 10 bases. Germline CDR1 and CDR2: SGHAT and FQDESV (reference sequence). The CDR3 has 16 residues. After removal of 2 bases from V and 7 bases from J, the junction contained 8 bases not matched to a gene. CDR3 nucleotide sequence: TGTGCCAGCAGCTTATGGTTAGCGGGAGGAGGGAATGAGCAGTTCTTC. This sequence encodes CASSLWLAGGGNEQFF. The complete variable domain, with remaining parts taken from reference TRBV11-1 and TRBJ2-1, reads EAEVAQSPRYKITEKSQAVAFWCDPISGHATLYWYRQILGQGPELLVQFQDESVVDDSQLPKDRFSAERLKGVDSTLKIQPAELGDSAMYLCASSLWLAGGGNEQFFGPGTRLTVL.

This clonotype was observed a few times. The rearrangement joins TRBV30 to TRBJ2-5, with D perhaps given as TRBD1 or TRBD2 (5 bases each). The germline V gene has CDR1 GTSNPN and CDR2 SVGIG (reference sequence). The CDR3 length is 13 residues. V was shortened by 2 bases and J by 2 bases, with 9 bases between the two germline ends. The chain's CDR3 is CAWSRGSQETQYF. In DNA form, the CDR3 reads TGTGCCTGGAGTCGGGGCAGTCAAGAGACCCAGTACTTC.

This clonotype showed up just a few times. This sequence joins TRBV7-2 and TRBJ1-4, with 8 bases lining up with TRBD1. Germline assignment: CDR1 SGHTA and CDR2 FQGNSA. There are 15 residues in the CDR3. The junction had 6 bases not matched to a gene; V was cut back by 5 bases and J by 4 bases. In DNA, the CDR3 is TGTGCCAGCAGCCGGCGACAGGGGCTTAATGAAAAACTGTTTTTT. Translating it yields CASSRRQGLNEKLFF.

This clonotype has just a few counts. This rearrangement joins TRBV10-3 to TRBJ1-1; tentative D call: TRBD1 (5 bases). The CDR3 totals 14 residues. Germline V CDR1 and CDR2: ENHRY, SYGVKD. Trimming removed 6 bases from V and 1 base from J, with 12 bases in between. In DNA, the CDR3 is TGTGCCATCAGGAGGACGGACAAGAACACTGAAGCTTTCTTT. It codes for CAIRRTDKNTEAFF.